This is a list of T cell receptor beta chains from one sample in a study of STAT5B mutations in CD4+ large granular lymphocyte leukemia. Assay: immunoSEQ multiplex PCR; the TCRdb copy retains only in-frame clones and omits some. The table records over 35,000 clones, around 85% of them present only once. The material sequenced was CD4+ T cells from blood buffy coats. These receptors came from a human donor in good health. Both conserved end residues are part of each CDR3. The D gene is left open where the match is weak. Size tells how often a clone was seen (once, few, many) or the class of an expanded clone, and some rows leave it out.

v_call	d_call	j_call	clone_size	cdr3_aa	cdr3_nt
TRBV5-5	TRBD1	TRBJ2-3	-	CASSRQGGQADTQYF	TGTGCCAGCAGCCGACAGGGGGGTCAGGCAGATACGCAGTATTTT
TRBV28	-	TRBJ2-5	-	CASSLIGGGRETQYF	TGTGCCAGCAGTTTAATAGGGGGGGGGAGAGAGACCCAGTACTTC
TRBV30	-	TRBJ1-5	-	CAWSPRGGNQPQHF	TGTGCCTGGAGTCCACGGGGGGGCAATCAGCCCCAGCATTTT
TRBV9	-	TRBJ2-1	-	CASSVVGTVDNEQFF	TGTGCCAGCAGCGTAGTAGGGACTGTAGACAATGAGCAGTTCTTC
TRBV5-6	TRBD1	TRBJ1-1	once	CASSLFSGGSKAFF	TGTGCCAGCAGCTTGTTTTCAGGGGGTTCGAAAGCTTTCTTT
TRBV7-9	-	TRBJ1-3	-	CASSFGGEGNTIYF	TGTGCCAGCAGCTTCGGAGGGGAAGGAAACACCATATATTTT
TRBV9	-	TRBJ1-4	-	CASSPRGAGNEKLFF	TGTGCCAGCAGCCCCCGGGGGGCTGGTAATGAAAAACTGTTTTTT
TRBV28	TRBD2	TRBJ2-1	-	CASSSLAASSYNEQFF	TGTGCCAGCAGTTCCCTAGCGGCCAGCTCCTACAATGAGCAGTTCTTC
TRBV6-4	TRBD1	TRBJ2-1	-	CASSDHARGYGEQFF	TGTGCCAGCAGTGACCATGCCAGGGGGTATGGTGAGCAGTTCTTC
TRBV6-5	-	TRBJ1-3	-	CASSRGDSGNTIYF	TGTGCCAGCAGTAGGGGCGACTCTGGAAACACCATATATTTT
TRBV27	-	TRBJ2-7	-	CATKSSYEQYF	TGTGCCACCAAGAGCTCCTACGAGCAGTACTTC